Shown below are 22 T cell receptor beta chains from a single sample sequenced in a study of cytomegalovirus exposure and HLA in healthy donors (dated by TCRdb to 2016 to 2017). The protocol used for the library was the immunoSEQ multiplex PCR assay. For the multiplex PCR, a mixture combining 60 forward primers for TCR Vbeta segments and 13 reverse primers for TCR Jbeta segments was used. This immuneACCESS table, as held by TCRdb, lists in-frame sequences with V and J called but not all clones. Of the missing ones, under half trace to an unresolved V gene in checked studies; the others have no known cause. This sample is represented by around 130,000 clones; roughly four fifths of them were singletons. Around 2% of the sample is taken by the ten largest. Sequencing was performed on PBMCs. These receptors all stem from a man aged 40-49 years in good health and CMV-seronegative.

The V gene is TRBV7-2, the J gene TRBJ1-3; TRBD1 aligns across 7 bases. Germline V gene data show CDR1 as SGHTA and CDR2 as FQGNSA. The CDR3 is made up of 16 amino acids. Germline trimming cut 0 bases from V and 2 bases from J; bases unmatched to any gene: 4. This CDR3 reads CASSLAGTAAGNTIYF. The CDR3 nucleotides are TGTGCCAGCAGCTTAGCAGGGACAGCGGCTGGAAACACCATATATTTT.

V gene TRBV18 combines with J gene TRBJ1-1; D is uncertain. The germline V and J ends were trimmed by 1 base and 3 bases, with 15 bases remaining between them. The V gene's germline CDR1 is KGHSH and CDR2 LQKENI. The CDR3 loop spans 16 amino acids. The DNA of the CDR3 is TGTGCCAGCTCACCACTGACGGGAGCTGGGGACACTGAAGCTTTCTTT. This encodes CASSPLTGAGDTEAFF.

The chain employs TRBV4-1 and TRBJ2-7, with 7 bases fitting TRBD2. The CDR3 runs to 14 residues. Germline V gene sequence: CDR1 MGHRA, CDR2 YSYEKL. Trimming at V came to 1 base and at J to 6 bases, leaving 6 bases not matched to a gene. The CDR3: CASSQVSWGGEQYF. The CDR3 DNA reads TGCGCCAGCAGCCAAGTAAGCTGGGGGGGCGAGCAGTACTTC.

V and J are TRBV19 and TRBJ2-7, with 11 nucleotides matching TRBD1. Germline lookup yields CDR1 LNHDA and CDR2 SQIVND (reference sequence). The CDR3 has 13 amino acids. With 5 bases clipped from V and 6 bases from J, the junction kept 3 bases outside the gene matches. CDR3 sequence: CASSQDRGLEQYF. Here the CDR3 DNA reads TGTGCCAGTAGTCAGGACAGGGGGCTCGAGCAGTACTTC.

This chain uses TRBV4-2 with TRBJ2-5, with TRBD2 identical over 11 bases. The CDR3 has 16 residues. In germline, CDR1 is LGHNA, CDR2 YNFKEQ. The V segment lost 2 bases and the J segment 3 bases; nucleotides outside the gene matches: 5. CDR3: CASSQSRLAGKETQYF. CDR3 nucleotides: TGTGCCAGCAGCCAAAGCCGACTAGCGGGAAAAGAGACCCAGTACTTC.

This clone has just a few counts. V is TRBV7-8 and J is TRBJ2-2, with TRBD1 matching 7 bases. CDR1 SGHVS and CDR2 FQNEAQ come from the germline V gene. J lost 1 base, V lost 6 bases, and 8 bases had no gene match. CDR3 size: 16 residues. CDR3: CASSPPGQLNTGELFF. In DNA form, the CDR3 reads TGTGCCAGCAGTCCCCCGGGACAGTTGAACACCGGGGAGCTGTTTTTT.

This clone was seen a single time. The chain recombines TRBV7-2 with TRBJ2-7; TRBD2 is a possible D gene (6 bases). Trimming cost V 1 base and J 6 bases, with 10 bases left between them. The CDR3 runs to 13 residues. Germline CDR1 reads SGHTA; CDR2 reads FQGNSA. Written as DNA, the CDR3 is TGTGCCAGCAGCTTAGTTGGGGGAGGCGAGCAGTACTTC. Protein product: CASSLVGGGEQYF.

The rearrangement uses TRBV7-3 and TRBJ1-1; D unresolved. The CDR3 contains 14 residues. Trimming took off 5 bases at V and 2 bases at J, with 12 bases between the two ends. The V gene's germline CDR1 is SGHTA and CDR2 FQGTGA. DNA for the CDR3: TGTGCCAGCAGCCCGTGGCCGGGTAACACTGAAGCTTTCTTT. Its translation: CASSPWPGNTEAFF.

This clone was found a few times. This rearrangement joins TRBV27 to TRBJ2-1; 10 bases agree with TRBD2. Germline assignment: CDR1 MNHEY and CDR2 SMNVEV (reference sequence). CDR3 length: 17 residues. V lost 5 bases to trimming and J lost 4 bases; unmatched junction nucleotides: 11. Here the CDR3 DNA reads TGTGCCAGCAGTGTCTCTAGCGGGAGAGGGTTTTACAATGAGCAGTTCTTC. This gives the protein CASSVSSGRGFYNEQFF.

This rearrangement joins TRBV19 to TRBJ2-2; weak D call: TRBD1 (6 bases). The J call may be faulty, since TRBJ1-3 better matches the DNA end. CDR1 LNHDA and CDR2 SQIVND come from the germline V gene (reference sequence). The CDR3 is 16 residues long. The CDR3 DNA reads TGTGCCAGTAGTGTGGGACACGCGAGGATGGACGGCACCATATATTTT. Its translation: CASSVGHARMDGTIYF.

The genes are TRBV18 and TRBJ2-2; D may be TRBD1 (6 bases). The germline gives CDR1 KGHSH, CDR2 LQKENI. This CDR3 spans 16 amino acids. V lost 3 bases and J 7 bases, leaving 18 bases between the germline ends. The CDR3 sequence is CASSPWAGEFIGELFF. Here the CDR3 DNA reads TGTGCCAGCTCACCCTGGGCAGGGGAGTTCATCGGGGAGCTGTTTTTT.

This clone has only one observation. A read error may produce the germline difference seen at one junction end. Other DNA sequences in the same sample also yield this CDR3. The chain recombines TRBV11-2 with TRBJ1-1; the D gene is possibly TRBD1 (5 bases). There are 14 residues in the CDR3. Per germline, CDR1 SGHAT and CDR2 FQNNGV. CDR3 DNA: TGTGCCAGCAGCCCCCCCGGGGGGAACACTGAGGCTTTCTTT. Amino acid sequence: CASSPPGGNTEAFF. The full variable domain, with the rest looked up from reference TRBV11-2 and TRBJ1-1, is EAGVAQSPRYKIIEKRQSVAFWCNPISGHATLYWYQQILGQGPKLLIQFQNNGVVDDSQLPKDRFSAERLKGVDSTLKIQPAKLEDSAVYLCASSPPGGNTEAFFGQGTRLTVV.

This clone was seen more than once but under ten times. The rearrangement joins TRBV27 to TRBJ1-5; perhaps TRBD1 as D (6 bases). Trimming removed 5 bases from V and 3 bases from J, with 11 bases in between. There are 14 residues in the CDR3. The germline gives CDR1 MNHEY, CDR2 SMNVEV (reference sequence). In DNA, the CDR3 is TGTGCCAGCAGTCCCCAGGGGTTCAATCAGCCCCAGCATTTT. The encoded protein is CASSPQGFNQPQHF.

This chain links TRBV10-1 with TRBJ2-3; D is unclear. V lost 5 bases to trimming and J lost 0 bases, with 15 bases between them. CDR1 WNHNN and CDR2 SYGVQD come from the germline V gene (reference sequence). The CDR3 covers 16 residues. In DNA form, the CDR3 reads TGCGCCAGCAGTAATACATTGAGGCAGAGCACAGATACGCAGTATTTT. Protein product: CASSNTLRQSTDTQYF.

The rearrangement joins TRBV5-6 to TRBJ1-5, with D possibly matching TRBD1 (6 bases). Per the germline V gene, CDR1 is SGHDT and CDR2 is YYEEEE. The CDR3 contains 13 residues. The germline V and J ends were trimmed by 4 bases and 4 bases, with 9 bases remaining between them. This CDR3 reads CASSLGQNQPQHF. CDR3 DNA: TGTGCCAGCAGCCTTGGACAGAATCAGCCCCAGCATTTT.

The rearrangement links TRBV25-1 to TRBJ1-2; TRBD1 might be the D (6 bases). Between the trimmed V and J ends, which lost 3 bases and 4 bases, there was a span of 15 bases. Germline V gene data show CDR1 as MGHDK and CDR2 as SYGVNS. The CDR3 is made up of 15 amino acids. The chain's CDR3 is CASSESWTDIYGYTF. CDR3 nucleotide sequence: TGTGCCAGCAGTGAGAGCTGGACAGATATCTATGGCTACACCTTC.

Comment on this clone: One end of the junction is discordant with germline, which a read error may explain. V gene TRBV5-1 combines with J gene TRBJ2-5; D uncertain. The length of the CDR3 is 14 residues. Germline lookup yields CDR1 SGHRS and CDR2 YFSETQ. The CDR3 nucleotides are TGCGCCAGCAGCTTGGTGGCAGGCGAACGGCCCCAGCACTTC. Residues: CASSLVAGERPQHF.

The V call is TRBV7-2, the J call TRBJ1-5; D may be TRBD1 (5 bases). V lost 6 bases to trimming and J lost 3 bases, with 9 bases between them. Germline V CDR1 and CDR2: SGHTA, FQGNSA. The CDR3 runs 13 residues. CDR3 protein: CASSPGYNQPQHF. The CDR3 bases are TGTGCCAGCAGTCCAGGGTACAATCAGCCCCAGCATTTT.

The chain employs TRBV27 and TRBJ1-5, with D possibly matching TRBD1 (5 bases). This CDR3 is built from 19 residues. The germline V gene has CDR1 MNHEY and CDR2 SMNVEV (reference sequence). Trimming shortened V by 0 bases and J by 2 bases, and 20 bases separated the two germline ends. The CDR3 sequence is CASSLSLRDSGGGNQPQHF. The CDR3 nucleotides read TGTGCCAGCAGTTTATCGCTCCGGGACTCTGGGGGAGGCAATCAGCCCCAGCATTTT.

The genes are TRBV9 and TRBJ1-6, with D possibly TRBD1 on 5 matching bases. Germline lookup yields CDR1 SGDLS and CDR2 YYNGEE. Trimming cost V 4 bases and J 5 bases, with 10 bases left between them. This CDR3 is built from 14 residues. The CDR3 is CASSLTDNNSPLHF. CDR3 nucleotides: TGTGCCAGCAGCTTGACAGATAATAATTCACCCCTCCACTTT.

This clone was seen just once. The chain links TRBV5-1 to TRBJ2-5; tentative D call: TRBD2 (5 bases). Germline-derived CDR1 and CDR2 are SGHRS and YFSETQ. There are 14 residues in the CDR3. Deletions cut 7 bases from V and 5 bases from J, with 18 bases between. CDR3 DNA: TGCGCCAGCTCCAGAGTCACCGGCGGGGAGACCCAGTACTTC. Translated, it gives CASSRVTGGETQYF.

The chain links TRBV5-6 to TRBJ2-1; TRBD1 matches 8 bases. The V gene's germline CDR1 is SGHDT and CDR2 YYEEEE. The CDR3 sequence is 14 residues long. Unmatched junction bases numbered 5, after V lost 1 base and J lost 8 bases. CDR3 sequence: CASSLLSRGHEQFF. The CDR3 nucleotides read TGTGCCAGCAGCTTGCTGTCCAGGGGGCATGAGCAGTTCTTC.